This T cell receptor beta chain derives from a study of shared clonotypes between healthy human individuals. General observations from the study: Clonotypes not shared had lower generation probabilities than those common to all four donors.

CD45RO negativity and positive selection for CCR7 defined naive CD8 cells, a population that excluded terminally differentiated effector memory CD45RA+ cells. Researchers divided each subset's genomic DNA evenly across several immunoSEQ plates. Assay: immunoSEQ multiplex PCR; the TCRdb copy retains only in-frame clones and omits some. The repertoire holds 800,000 or so clones, roughly 96% seen once, with around 0.21% in the top ten. Germline CDR1 and CDR2: SQVTM and ANQGSEA. The CDR3 loop spans 13 amino acids. Between the trimmed V and J ends, which lost 4 bases and 5 bases, there was a span of 15 bases. A single count supports this clone. Its antigen is not identified.

The TCR originated in a man aged 30 to 39 in good health. The chain combines TRBV29-1 with TRBJ2-7; TRBD2 might be the D (6 bases). Sequencing was performed on naive CD8+ T cells sorted from blood. The chain's CDR3 is CSVVGLASDEQYF. The CDR3 nucleotides are TGCAGCGTTGTAGGCCTAGCTAGCGACGAGCAGTACTTC.